This passage covers 28 T cell receptor beta chains from one sample sequenced in a study of vaccination and CD4 T cells after COVID-19. Described treatment: approximately 10-day PBMC culture with coronavirus spike peptide pools or control peptides (ViraFEST assay). Oncomine TCR Beta short-read sequencing was applied to DNA from cultured CD4+ T cells. TCRdb ran MiXCR on the PCR reads and lists one entry per CDR3 protein. The sample lists 13,000 or so distinct CDR3 sequences, roughly 43% occurring once. These receptors' targets are unknown. Specimen: CD4+ T cells from blood, cultured in vitro. The receptors come from a human donor who had recovered from COVID-19.

This chain joins TRBV7-9 and TRBJ2-5, with D possibly being TRBD1 (6 bases). This CDR3 is built from 14 residues. Trimming removed 5 bases at V and 0 bases at J, with 10 bases between. Germline lookup yields CDR1 SEHNR and CDR2 FQNEAQ (reference sequence). The CDR3: CASSPGAYQETQYF. The CDR3 DNA follows: TGTGCCAGCAGCCCAGGGGCCTACCAAGAGACCCAGTACTTC. The variable domain in full, with the rest retrieved from reference TRBV7-9 and TRBJ2-5, is DTGVSQNPRHKITKRGQNVTFRCDPISEHNRLYWYRQTLGQGPEFLTYFQNEAQLEKSRLLSDRFSAERPKGSFSTLEIQRTEQGDSAMYLCASSPGAYQETQYFGPGTRLLVL.

The chain couples TRBV14 to TRBJ1-6; D ambiguous. CDR1 and CDR2 (germline): SGHDN, FVKESK. V was trimmed by 4 bases and J by 6 bases, leaving 16 bases between them. The CDR3 is 16 residues long. The CDR3 is CASSRSIGLTNSPLHF. The CDR3 DNA follows: TGTGCCAGCAGCCGAAGTATCGGACTGACTAATTCACCCCTCCACTTT. The variable domain in full, completed from reference TRBV14 and TRBJ1-6, reads EAGVTQFPSHSVIEKGQTVTLRCDPISGHDNLYWYRRVMGKEIKFLLHFVKESKQDESGMPNNRFLAERTGGTYSTLKVQPAELEDSGVYFCASSRSIGLTNSPLHFGNGTRLTVT.

The V call is TRBV7-8, the J call TRBJ2-3, with D unclear. Germline CDR1 SGHVS, CDR2 FQNEAQ. The length of the CDR3 is 16 residues. Trimming took off 0 bases at V and 2 bases at J, with 12 bases between the two ends. CDR3 sequence (DNA): TGTGCCAGCAGCTTAGCGCTGGGGTACCTCACAGATACGCAGTATTTT. This sequence encodes CASSLALGYLTDTQYF.

V is TRBV6-1 and J is TRBJ1-1, with no clear D. The CDR3 extends over 11 amino acids. Per the germline V gene, CDR1 is MNHNS and CDR2 is SASEGT. The CDR3 sequence: CVSEDRGEAFF. The DNA of the CDR3 is TGTGTTTCGGAAGACCGGGGTGAAGCTTTCTTT.

The J gene is TRBJ2-3, the V gene TRBV20-1, with 7 bases lining up with TRBD2. From germline, CDR1 is DFQATT and CDR2 SNEGSKA (reference sequence). The CDR3 covers 14 residues. J was trimmed by 3 bases and V by 4 bases; bases with no gene match: 7. This CDR3 is CSANLGGSTDTQYF. CDR3 nucleotide sequence: TGCAGTGCTAATCTCGGGGGGTCTACAGATACGCAGTATTTT.

This clonotype was seen more than once but under ten times. V is TRBV19 and J is TRBJ2-1, with D perhaps matching TRBD2 (6 bases). Gene TRBJ2-7 matches the end of the DNA better, so the J call may be wrong. The germline CDR1 and CDR2 sequences are LNHDA and SQIVND (reference sequence). The CDR3 extends over 15 amino acids. The CDR3 sequence is CASSIGGTSLGEQYF. CDR3 nucleotides: TGTGCCAGTAGTATAGGCGGGACCTCGCTGGGGGAGCAGTACTTC.

The chain carries TRBV10-2 and TRBJ2-3; 12 nucleotides align to TRBD1. The germline V gene encodes CDR1 WSHSY and CDR2 SAAADI. V lost 3 bases, J lost 3 bases, and 7 bases stayed unmatched. The CDR3 loop spans 17 amino acids. The CDR3 DNA reads as TGCGCCAGCAGTGACGGGGACAGGGGGCTTCAAACAGATACGCAGTATTTT. Residues: CASSDGDRGLQTDTQYF.

The chain has TRBV28 and TRBJ1-1; the D is unclear. Trimming removed 4 bases from V and 3 bases from J, with 12 bases in between. The CDR3 is 14 amino acids. Germline loops: CDR1 MDHEN, CDR2 SYDVKM. The CDR3 bases are TGTGCCAGCAGTTGGCGCCAGACCGACACTGAAGCTTTCTTT. It translates to CASSWRQTDTEAFF.

This clonotype was observed a handful of times. The V and J genes are TRBV6-1 and TRBJ1-1; D is perhaps TRBD1 (6 bases). The CDR3 is made up of 11 amino acids. Germline V gives CDR1 MNHNS, CDR2 SASEGT. With 2 bases removed from V and 10 bases from J, the gap between germline ends came to 8 bases. The CDR3 DNA follows: TGTGCCAGCAGTGAACGAGGGGGAGCTTTCTTT. Its translation is CASSERGGAFF.

This clonotype was counted between two and nine times. The chain links TRBV6-5 to TRBJ1-2; no clear D. V was shortened by 2 bases and J by 8 bases, with 12 bases between the two germline ends. Per germline, CDR1 MNHEY and CDR2 SVGAGI. The CDR3 is made up of 13 amino acids. This CDR3 is CASSYGRSGGYTF. In DNA, the CDR3 is TGTGCCAGCAGTTACGGTCGGTCGGGGGGCTACACCTTC.

V is TRBV19 and J is TRBJ1-2, with TRBD1 identical over 9 bases. This CDR3 contains 16 residues. Per germline, CDR1 LNHDA and CDR2 SQIVND (reference sequence). Trimming at V came to 3 bases and at J to 8 bases, leaving 13 bases not matched to a gene. CDR3 sequence (DNA): TGTGCCAGTAGTATGGGGACAGGGTTATCTCCGAGCGGCTACACCTTC. Translating it yields CASSMGTGLSPSGYTF.

The chain is built from TRBV4-2 and TRBJ1-3; 7 positions agree with TRBD1. The CDR3 loop spans 15 amino acids. J was trimmed by 3 bases and V by 2 bases; bases with no gene match: 4. From germline, CDR1 is LGHNA and CDR2 YNFKEQ. The CDR3: CASSQPDRIGNTIYF. The DNA for the CDR3 is TGTGCCAGCAGCCAACCGGACAGGATTGGAAACACCATATATTTT.

The chain recombines TRBV9 with TRBJ2-1; D call uncertain. Trimming stripped 0 bases from V and 6 bases from J, with 7 bases between. Germline V gene data show CDR1 as SGDLS and CDR2 as YYNGEE. The CDR3 is made up of 13 amino acids. The CDR3, as DNA: TGTGCCAGCAGCGTAGCCCCTACCAATGAGCAGTTCTTC. Translated: CASSVAPTNEQFF.

Here the CDR3 reads CASSWGARSYEQYF. CDR3 DNA: TGTGCCAGCAGTTGGGGGGCACGCTCCTACGAGCAGTACTTC. The J gene is TRBJ2-7, the V gene TRBV6-5; D possibly uses TRBD1 or TRBD2 (6 bases each). Trimming removed 4 bases from V and 0 bases from J, with 10 bases in between. CDR3 length equals 14 residues. Germline V lookup: CDR1 MNHEY, CDR2 SVGAGI.

This chain joins TRBV12-3 or TRBV12-4 and TRBJ1-3, with 8 positions matching TRBD1. This CDR3 comprises 15 residues. V lost 7 bases and J lost 0; bases outside the gene matches: 5. The CDR3 nucleotides read TGTGCCAGCAACAGGGGGGCCGCCTCTGGAAACACCATATATTTT. Amino acid sequence: CASNRGAASGNTIYF.

The chain employs TRBV6-2 or TRBV6-3 and TRBJ2-1, with D perhaps matching TRBD2 (7 bases). The CDR3 runs 17 residues. Germline V lookup: CDR1 MNHEY, CDR2 SVGEGT. Trimming stripped 6 bases from V and 3 bases from J, with 21 bases between. CDR3 in amino acids: CASSSIIGGAGYNEQFF. For the CDR3, the DNA is TGTGCCAGCAGCTCCATTATAGGGGGGGCTGGCTACAATGAGCAGTTCTTC.

The rearrangement joins TRBV7-2 to TRBJ2-3; 7 nucleotides match TRBD2. Germline CDR1 and CDR2: SGHTA and FQGNSA. The CDR3 length is 17 residues. J was trimmed by 5 bases and V by 1 base; bases with no gene match: 12. The CDR3 bases are TGTGCCAGCAGCTTAGGAGGACTAGTACTGCCCATAGATACGCAGTATTTT. Translating gives CASSLGGLVLPIDTQYF.

The chain uses TRBV11-2 and TRBJ1-2, with no clear D. The ends were cut back, 0 bases at V and 2 bases at J, with 7 bases in the middle. The germline CDR1 and CDR2 sequences are SGHAT and FQNNGV. CDR3 length: 14 residues. As DNA, the CDR3 is TGTGCCAGCAGCTTAGACAGTTTAAACTATGGCTACACCTTC. Amino acids: CASSLDSLNYGYTF.

This clonotype is deemed large. The CDR3 nucleotides read TGCAGTGCTCTTGACAGGGGGCGCGGGTATGGCAATCAGCCCCAGCATTTT. This translates into CSALDRGRGYGNQPQHF. The chain joins TRBV20-1 to TRBJ1-5, with 10 bases fitting TRBD1. The CDR3 is 17 residues long. Germline V gene data show CDR1 as DFQATT and CDR2 as SNEGSKA (reference sequence). The junction had 12 bases not matched to a gene; V was cut back by 5 bases and J by 2 bases.

The chain has TRBV20-1 and TRBJ2-5; TRBD2 aligns across 10 bases. Looked up from germline, CDR1 is DFQATT and CDR2 is SNEGSKA (reference sequence). The CDR3 covers 19 residues. V gave up 0 bases and J gave up 1 base; unmatched junction bases: 14. The CDR3 sequence: CSARDWEASGSLFQETQYF. The CDR3 coding sequence is TGCAGTGCTAGAGATTGGGAGGCTAGCGGGAGTTTGTTCCAAGAGACCCAGTACTTC.

This rearrangement joins TRBV10-2 to TRBJ2-7, with 7 bases lining up with TRBD2. The J segment lost 2 bases and the V segment lost 6 bases, leaving 10 bases of the junction unmatched. The CDR3 covers 15 residues. CDR1 and CDR2 from the germline V gene are WSHSY and SAAADI. Here the CDR3 DNA reads TGCGCCAGCAGGATGGGACTAACGGGGACCTACGAGCAGTACTTC. Residues: CASRMGLTGTYEQYF.

The chain couples TRBV15 to TRBJ2-3; D is perhaps TRBD1 or TRBD2 (5 bases each). V lost 4 bases and J 4 bases, leaving 21 bases between the germline ends. The CDR3 has 17 residues. Germline assignment: CDR1 LNHNV and CDR2 YYDKDF (reference sequence). The CDR3 region is CATSTPGTAVSSDTQYF. The CDR3 DNA follows: TGTGCCACCAGCACCCCTGGGACGGCGGTGTCCTCAGATACGCAGTATTTT. Together with reference TRBV15 and TRBJ2-3, the CDR3 gives the full variable domain: DAMVIQNPRYQVTQFGKPVTLSCSQTLNHNVMYWYQQKSSQAPKLLFHYYDKDFNNEADTPDNFQSRRPNTSFCFLDIRSPGLGDTAMYLCATSTPGTAVSSDTQYFGPGTRLTVL.

This chain connects TRBV6-4 to TRBJ1-2; D may be TRBD1 (6 bases). The V end lost 0 bases, the J end lost 7 bases, and 12 bases lay between the germline ends. This CDR3 has 14 residues. Germline CDR1 is MRHNA and CDR2 is SNTAGT. The CDR3 DNA reads TGTGCCAGCAGTGACTCTGGCAGGGGAGGTGGCTACACCTTC. It is translated as CASSDSGRGGGYTF.

The chain has TRBV19 and TRBJ2-7; 10 bases are a match to TRBD1. The germline V gene encodes CDR1 LNHDA and CDR2 SQIVND (reference sequence). The CDR3 is made up of 16 amino acids. Germline trimming cut 9 bases from V and 4 bases from J; bases unmatched to any gene: 15. The CDR3 nucleotides are TGTGCCAGGAGACAGGGGGCGCGCGCTAAGATTTACGAGCAGTACTTC. This sequence encodes CARRQGARAKIYEQYF.

This clonotype appeared a single time. The chain employs TRBV4-2 and TRBJ2-5; 8 bases map to TRBD2. This CDR3 is built from 17 residues. After removal of 2 bases from V and 4 bases from J, the junction contained 12 bases not matched to a gene. The germline V gene has CDR1 LGHNA and CDR2 YNFKEQ. The CDR3 sequence is CASSQNLGLVSGETQYF. CDR3 sequence (DNA): TGTGCCAGCAGCCAAAACCTGGGACTAGTGAGTGGAGAGACCCAGTACTTC.

The genes are TRBV24-1 and TRBJ1-5; a possible D gene is TRBD1 (6 bases). With 2 bases removed from V and 4 bases from J, the gap between germline ends came to 8 bases. From germline, CDR1 is KGHDR and CDR2 SFDVKD. The CDR3 loop spans 14 amino acids. The CDR3 DNA reads as TGTGCCACCAGTGATTACCAGGGGAATCAGCCCCAGCATTTT. Its translation is CATSDYQGNQPQHF.

As concerns this clonotype: The junction and the germline gene differ at one end; a read error may be behind it. The chain carries TRBV10-3 and TRBJ2-2, with TRBD2 identical over 7 bases. CDR1 and CDR2 (germline): ENHRY, SYGVKD. The CDR3 is 13 residues long. In nucleotides, the CDR3 is TGTGCCTCGGGAGGTCCGAACACCGGGGAGCCGTTTTTT. Protein product: CASGGPNTGEPFF.

This clonotype was recorded a few times. The rearrangement links TRBV18 to TRBJ2-7, with TRBD1 identical over 7 bases. This CDR3 contains 20 residues. J was trimmed by 0 bases and V by 1 base; bases with no gene match: 18. In germline, CDR1 is KGHSH, CDR2 LQKENI. The CDR3, as DNA: TGTGCCAGCTCACCACGTTTCAGGGGGATCGGGACGTCTAGCTCCTACGAGCAGTACTTC. Protein product: CASSPRFRGIGTSSSYEQYF. Full variable domain (missing parts from reference TRBV18 and TRBJ2-7): NAGVMQNPRHLVRRRGQEARLRCSPMKGHSHVYWYRQLPEEGLKFMVYLQKENIIDESGMPKERFSAEFPKEGPSILRIQQVVRGDSAAYFCASSPRFRGIGTSSSYEQYFGPGTRLTVT.